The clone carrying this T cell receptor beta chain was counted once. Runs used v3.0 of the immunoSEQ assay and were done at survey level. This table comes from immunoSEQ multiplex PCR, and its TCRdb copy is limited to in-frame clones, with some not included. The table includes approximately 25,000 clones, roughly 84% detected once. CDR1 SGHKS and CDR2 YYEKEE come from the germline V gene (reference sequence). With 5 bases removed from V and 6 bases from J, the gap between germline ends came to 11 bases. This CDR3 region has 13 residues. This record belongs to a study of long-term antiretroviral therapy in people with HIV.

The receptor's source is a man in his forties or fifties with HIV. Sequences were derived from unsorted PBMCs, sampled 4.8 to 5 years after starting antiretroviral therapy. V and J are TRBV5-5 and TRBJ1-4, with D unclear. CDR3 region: CASRLREHEKLFF. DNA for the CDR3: TGTGCCAGCAGACTCCGGGAACATGAAAAACTGTTTTTT.